A selection of T cell receptor beta chains follows, all from one sample in a study of STAT3 mutations in large granular lymphocyte leukemia. TCRdb keeps only in-frame clones here, not all; method: immunoSEQ multiplex PCR. The sample includes approximately 2,500 clones, about half of them seen just once. Sequencing was done on a sample of peripheral blood mononuclear cells. These receptors originate from a man aged 55 to 70 with T-cell large granular lymphocyte leukemia. Some clones in this sample may be carry-over from other donors' samples. The CDR3 runs from the conserved cysteine through the conserved F or W. The order of the fields is D gene, J gene, V gene, clone size, CDR3 protein, CDR3 DNA. D genes are given only for firm matches. For some rows the clone size is stated as once, few or many, or as a class when expanded; others skip it.

d_call: .; j_call: TRBJ2-7; v_call: TRBV5-4; clone_size: .; cdr3_aa: CASSLGGQYTYEQYF; cdr3_nt: TGTGCCAGCAGCTTGGGGGGACAATACACCTACGAGCAGTACTTC
d_call: .; j_call: TRBJ2-1; v_call: TRBV30; clone_size: .; cdr3_aa: CAWSVMGYEQFF; cdr3_nt: TGTGCCTGGAGTGTAATGGGTTATGAGCAGTTCTTC
d_call: .; j_call: TRBJ1-1; v_call: TRBV30; clone_size: .; cdr3_aa: CAWRPGRTEAFF; cdr3_nt: TGTGCCTGGAGGCCAGGGAGGACTGAAGCTTTCTTT
d_call: TRBD1; j_call: TRBJ1-2; v_call: TRBV27; clone_size: once; cdr3_aa: CASSYTGTGYYGYTF; cdr3_nt: TGTGCCAGCAGTTACACCGGGACAGGGTACTATGGCTACACCTTC
d_call: .; j_call: TRBJ1-2; v_call: TRBV7-8; clone_size: .; cdr3_aa: CASSLVVAANYGYTF; cdr3_nt: TGTGCCAGCAGCTTAGTAGTGGCAGCTAACTATGGCTACACCTTC
d_call: TRBD2; j_call: TRBJ2-7; v_call: TRBV7-9; clone_size: large; cdr3_aa: CASSLAGGEQYF; cdr3_nt: TGTGCCAGCAGCTTAGCGGGGGGGGAGCAGTACTTC
d_call: .; j_call: TRBJ1-2; v_call: TRBV7-9; clone_size: .; cdr3_aa: CASNHIGARRGGYTF; cdr3_nt: TGTGCCAGCAATCATATTGGGGCCAGGCGTGGTGGCTACACCTTC
d_call: .; j_call: TRBJ1-5; v_call: TRBV18; clone_size: medium-sized; cdr3_aa: CASSPGQDNQPQHF; cdr3_nt: TGTGCCAGCTCACCTGGGCAAGACAATCAGCCCCAGCATTTT
d_call: .; j_call: TRBJ2-7; v_call: TRBV5-8; clone_size: .; cdr3_aa: CASSPDVASEQYF; cdr3_nt: TGTGCCAGCAGCCCGGACGTGGCCAGCGAGCAGTACTTC
d_call: .; j_call: TRBJ2-5; v_call: TRBV18; clone_size: .; cdr3_aa: CASSPSGETQYF; cdr3_nt: TGTGCCAGCTCACCTTCGGGAGAGACCCAGTACTTC
d_call: .; j_call: TRBJ2-4; v_call: TRBV13; clone_size: medium-sized; cdr3_aa: CASSLIMENIQYF; cdr3_nt: TGTGCCAGCAGCTTAATCATGGAAAACATTCAGTACTTC
d_call: .; j_call: TRBJ1-5; v_call: TRBV30; clone_size: .; cdr3_aa: CAWSVDGTLNQPQHF; cdr3_nt: TGTGCCTGGAGTGTGGATGGTACTCTCAATCAGCCCCAGCATTTT
d_call: .; j_call: TRBJ2-7; v_call: TRBV5-4; clone_size: .; cdr3_aa: CASSLGSRTTSSYEQYF; cdr3_nt: TGTGCCAGCAGCTTGGGGTCCCGGACTACCAGCTCCTACGAGCAGTACTTC
d_call: .; j_call: TRBJ2-7; v_call: TRBV29-1; clone_size: .; cdr3_aa: CRQFLREQYF; cdr3_nt: TGCAGACAGTTCCTACGGGAGCAGTACTTC
d_call: TRBD1; j_call: TRBJ2-7; v_call: TRBV7-9; clone_size: .; cdr3_aa: CASSSGDRPYEQYF; cdr3_nt: TGTGCCAGCAGCTCCGGGGACAGGCCCTACGAGCAGTACTTC
d_call: .; j_call: TRBJ1-2; v_call: TRBV5-1; clone_size: .; cdr3_aa: CASSSRDGYTF; cdr3_nt: TGCGCCAGCAGCTCGCGAGATGGCTACACCTTC
d_call: .; j_call: TRBJ1-2; v_call: TRBV30; clone_size: .; cdr3_aa: CAWSADNYGYTF; cdr3_nt: TGTGCCTGGAGCGCCGATAACTATGGCTACACCTTC
d_call: .; j_call: TRBJ2-3; v_call: TRBV18; clone_size: .; cdr3_aa: CASSPHRDLDTQYF; cdr3_nt: TGTGCCAGCTCACCACACAGGGATTTGGATACGCAGTATTTT
d_call: TRBD2; j_call: TRBJ2-1; v_call: TRBV6-6; clone_size: .; cdr3_aa: CASTLAGGAYNEQFF; cdr3_nt: TGTGCCAGCACCTTGGCGGGGGGTGCCTACAATGAGCAGTTCTTC
d_call: .; j_call: TRBJ1-5; v_call: TRBV28; clone_size: few; cdr3_aa: CASSLAGIGNQPQHF; cdr3_nt: TGTGCCAGCAGCCTCGCAGGGATTGGCAATCAGCCCCAGCATTTT
d_call: .; j_call: TRBJ1-1; v_call: TRBV18; clone_size: .; cdr3_aa: CASSPGDLWNKAFF; cdr3_nt: TGTGCCAGCTCACCAGGGGACCTCTGGAATAAAGCTTTCTTT
d_call: .; j_call: TRBJ1-6; v_call: TRBV18; clone_size: .; cdr3_aa: CASAVAQNSPLHF; cdr3_nt: TGTGCCAGCGCAGTAGCACAGAATTCACCCCTCCACTTT